The 11 T cell receptor beta chains listed next were all sequenced from one sample in a study of response to subunit inactivated influenza vaccine. Each CDR3 protein gets one entry after TCRdb re-called the RT-PCR reads with MiXCR. The sample contains hundreds of thousands of distinct CDR3 sequences, less than 20% of which appear only once. Sequences were derived from PBMCs from blood, sampled 4 to 6 days after vaccination. These TCRs come from a man aged 50 to 59 who received an inactivated influenza vaccine.

The chain carries TRBV11-2 and TRBJ2-1; perhaps TRBD2 as D (6 bases). Germline CDR1 is SGHAT and CDR2 is FQNNGV. The length of the CDR3 is 16 residues. Trimming cost V 2 bases and J 2 bases, with 13 bases left between them. The CDR3 DNA is TGTGCCAGCAGCTTATTGACTAGATCCCCCTACAATGAGCAGTTCTTC. This sequence encodes CASSLLTRSPYNEQFF.

This clonotype was seen a handful of times. This chain links TRBV5-6 with TRBJ1-4; 8 bases agree with TRBD1. The germline V gene encodes CDR1 SGHDT and CDR2 YYEEEE. The CDR3 is made up of 15 amino acids. Trimming removed 4 bases from V and 8 bases from J; junction bases left unmatched: 10. This CDR3 reads CASSRTPGGREKLFF. The CDR3 nucleotides read TGTGCCAGCAGCCGGACCCCAGGGGGCCGGGAAAAACTGTTTTTT.

V is TRBV7-9 and J is TRBJ2-5; TRBD1 matches at 8 bases. Germline CDR1 and CDR2: SEHNR and FQNEAQ (reference sequence). CDR3 length: 15 residues. V lost 5 bases, J lost 3 bases, and 8 bases stayed unmatched. The CDR3 is CASSPPDREKETQYF. CDR3 nucleotides: TGTGCCAGCAGCCCCCCGGACAGGGAAAAAGAGACCCAGTACTTC.

In its sample, this clonotype was seen many times. This chain connects TRBV24-1 to TRBJ2-3, with unresolved D. Germline V CDR1 and CDR2: KGHDR, SFDVKD. Trimming took off 4 bases at V and 2 bases at J, with 9 bases between the two ends. The length of the CDR3 is 14 residues. The CDR3 DNA reads TGTGCCACCAGTGACGACGGATTCACAGATACGCAGTATTTT. Its translation is CATSDDGFTDTQYF.

CDR3 amino acids: CASSSHRGGNEQFF. The CDR3 coding sequence is TGTGCCAGCAGCTCCCACAGGGGAGGGAATGAGCAGTTCTTC. This sequence joins TRBV11-3 and TRBJ2-1; the D gene could be TRBD1 or TRBD2 (7 bases each). V dropped 4 bases and J dropped 7 bases, with 14 bases sitting between them. The CDR3 runs 14 residues. The germline V gene has CDR1 SGHNT and CDR2 YENEEA.

This clonotype occurred a few times. The CDR3 sequence is CASSRPNQRVAGGPTGTQYF. CDR3 nucleotide sequence: TGTGCCAGCAGCCGGCCCAATCAGAGGGTGGCGGGAGGGCCGACGGGTACGCAGTATTTT. The V and J genes are TRBV11-2 and TRBJ2-3; 9 nucleotides agree with TRBD2. Germline CDR1 is SGHAT and CDR2 is FQNNGV. V dropped 5 bases and J dropped 8; count of bases not matched to a gene: 26. This CDR3 contains 20 residues.

V usage is TRBV7-9 and J usage is TRBJ2-1; TRBD2 aligns across 11 bases. The CDR3 runs 16 residues. After removal of 5 bases from V and 6 bases from J, the junction contained 9 bases not matched to a gene. The germline V gene has CDR1 SEHNR and CDR2 FQNEAQ (reference sequence). CDR3 loop: CASSPASGRFINEQFF. The CDR3 DNA sequence: TGTGCCAGCAGCCCGGCTAGCGGGAGGTTCATCAATGAGCAGTTCTTC. Full variable domain (missing parts from reference TRBV7-9 and TRBJ2-1): DTGVSQNPRHKITKRGQNVTFRCDPISEHNRLYWYRQTLGQGPEFLTYFQNEAQLEKSRLLSDRFSAERPKGSFSTLEIQRTEQGDSAMYLCASSPASGRFINEQFFGPGTRLTVL.

V gene TRBV29-1 combines with J gene TRBJ2-7; 10 positions agree with TRBD2. This CDR3 is built from 16 residues. Germline trimming cut 7 bases from V and 2 bases from J; bases unmatched to any gene: 14. The V gene's germline CDR1 is SQVTM and CDR2 ANQGSEA. Here the CDR3 reads CSANRLEAGGPYEQYF. The CDR3 DNA is TGCAGCGCCAACCGTCTTGAAGCGGGAGGGCCCTACGAGCAGTACTTC.

The CDR3 region has the DNA TGTGCCACCCTCGTGGCGGGATCCTACGAGCAGTACTTC. Translated, it gives CATLVAGSYEQYF. V is TRBV12-3 or TRBV12-4 and J is TRBJ2-7, with D perhaps TRBD2 (6 bases). The V and J ends lost 10 bases and 1 base respectively, with 14 bases between them. The CDR3 is made up of 13 amino acids.

The chain couples TRBV4-1 to TRBJ1-5; D gene uncertain. The CDR3 runs to 15 residues. Germline lookup yields CDR1 MGHRA and CDR2 YSYEKL. V dropped 1 base and J dropped 9 bases, with 16 bases sitting between them. The CDR3 loop reads CASSQVYSRLRPQHF. The CDR3 DNA follows: TGCGCCAGCAGCCAAGTCTACTCACGACTGCGGCCCCAGCATTTT.

This clonotype has at least ten counts. The CDR3: CATTSGGEDTQYF. The CDR3 DNA reads as TGTGCCACTACTAGCGGGGGCGAAGATACGCAGTATTTT. The chain joins TRBV10-3 to TRBJ2-3; 11 bases line up with TRBD2. V shed 10 bases, J shed 5 bases, and the junction held 5 bases outside the gene matches. The V gene's germline CDR1 is ENHRY and CDR2 SYGVKD. The CDR3 spans 13 residues.